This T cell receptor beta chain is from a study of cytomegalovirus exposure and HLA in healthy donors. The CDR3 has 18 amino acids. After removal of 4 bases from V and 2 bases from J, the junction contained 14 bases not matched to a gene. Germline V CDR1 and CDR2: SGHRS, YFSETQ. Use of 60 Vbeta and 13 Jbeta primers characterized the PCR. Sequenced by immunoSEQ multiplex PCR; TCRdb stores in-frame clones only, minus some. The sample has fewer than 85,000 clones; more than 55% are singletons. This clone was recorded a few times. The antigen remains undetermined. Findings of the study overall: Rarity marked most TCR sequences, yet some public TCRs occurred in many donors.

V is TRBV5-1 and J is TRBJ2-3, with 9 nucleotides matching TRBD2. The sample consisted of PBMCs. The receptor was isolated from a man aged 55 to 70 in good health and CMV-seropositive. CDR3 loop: CASSPSGGRGGYTDTQYF. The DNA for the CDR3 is TGCGCCAGCAGCCCCTCGGGAGGGCGGGGGGGGTACACAGATACGCAGTATTTT.